This TCR beta chain was identified in a study of regulatory T cells in long-lasting Graves disease. Investigators prepared the TCR beta libraries by applying iRepertoire HTBI primers and Arm-PCR of CDR3 regions. Per the original data handling: Identification of gene segments yielded some 60 TRBV and 12 to 15 TRBJ across samples. Using its own MiXCR run on the multiplex PCR reads, TCRdb lists one record per CDR3 protein. In this record, the V and J calls reflect TCRdb's handling and not the investigators' own analysis. Of 300,000 to 350,000 distinct CDR3 sequences detected, about 19% appear once; the ten largest clones hold 29%. Time point meaning: persistent/refractory GD, antithyroid drugs over 5 years with positive TRAb. Scientists built the TCR library using RNA that was extracted from PBMCs. General study findings and limits: Only a small sample size was used, which may have cut accuracy. Whereas new patients shared roughly 910 public clonotypes, persistent patients shared more, at 2,500 to 3,500.

As regards this clonotype: The antigen is unknown.

This CDR3 spans 13 amino acids. V dropped 4 bases and J dropped 6 bases, with 12 bases sitting between them. Germline-derived CDR1 and CDR2 are SGHTA and FQGNSA. The material was peripheral blood mononuclear cells (PBMCs), obtained when the disease was refractory, from a patient treated with antithyroid drugs. This chain uses TRBV7-2 with TRBJ1-2, with D uncertain. The receptor comes from a female donor with Graves disease. CDR3 nucleotides: TGTGCCAGCAGCTCGGTACCCAGGAATGGCTACACCTTC. Its translation is CASSSVPRNGYTF.